The 6 T cell receptor beta chains in this list originate from one sample, sequenced in a study of monozygotic twins with inflammatory bowel disease. TCRdb reprocessed the 5' RACE reads and reports one entry per CDR3 protein, with no DNA. This sample lists about 300,000 distinct CDR3 sequences; its ten largest clones have 5% to 6%. The sequenced sample was blood. The receptors stem from a human donor with ulcerative colitis or Crohn's disease, or a healthy co-twin of an affected twin (not recorded which).

The CDR3 sequence is CASSNRVSTDTQYF. The chain employs TRBV6-5 and TRBJ2-3. The CDR3 has 14 amino acids. The germline CDR1 and CDR2 sequences are MNHEY and SVGAGI.

The rearrangement joins TRBV4-2 to TRBJ2-3; the D call from TCRdb, TRBD1, cannot be confirmed without DNA. This CDR3 contains 15 residues. CDR1 and CDR2 from the germline V gene are LGHNA and YNFKEQ. The CDR3 protein is CASSQDVAARDTQYF.

This chain uses TRBV11-3 with TRBJ2-7; TCRdb selects TRBD1, and the lack of DNA leaves this call unchecked. The CDR3 contains 15 residues. Germline values: CDR1 SGHNT, CDR2 YENEEA. The CDR3 region is CASSLQQGAGYEQYF.

This sequence joins TRBV24-1 and TRBJ2-6; the TCRdb D gene call, TRBD1, has no DNA to confirm it. The CDR3 is 15 residues long. CDR1 is KGHDR and CDR2 is SFDVKD in the germline V gene. CDR3 sequence: CATSDRASGANVLTF.

The chain carries TRBV5-1 and TRBJ2-3; the D call from TCRdb, TRBD1, cannot be confirmed without DNA. Germline V gives CDR1 SGHRS, CDR2 YFSETQ. The CDR3 consists of 13 residues. The CDR3 is CASSLSGLDTQYF.

CDR3 amino acids: CASSQEVWLAAKNIQYF. V is TRBV4-3 and J is TRBJ2-4; TCRdb returns TRBD2, unconfirmable since there is no DNA. This CDR3 contains 17 residues. Germline CDR1 LGHNA, CDR2 YSLEER.